This T cell receptor beta chain stems from a study of cytomegalovirus exposure and HLA in healthy donors. Background on the study: Within an early data release were around 80 million unique TCRs drawn from HLA-typed donors.

The study, taken as a whole, reports: Published work reported that the classifier diagnosed cytomegalovirus status with high specificity and sensitivity. Researchers reportedly found TCR beta sequences accurately predicted most subjects' HLA-A and HLA-B alleles. Later analysis associated a missense DCLRE1C variant with TCR beta V- and J-gene trimming.

The length of the CDR3 is 14 residues. The V end lost 2 bases, the J end lost 5 bases, and 12 bases lay between the germline ends. The germline gives CDR1 SGHAT, CDR2 FQNNGV. The PCR made use of 60 Vbeta and 13 Jbeta primers. The repertoire was sequenced with immunoSEQ multiplex PCR; TCRdb's copy has only in-frame clones and lacks some. The sample holds approximately 90,000 clones, around 82% seen once. Only one count was recorded for this clone. Its specificity is not known. This receptor was taken from a man aged 40-50 years in good health and CMV-seronegative. The chain recombines TRBV11-2 with TRBJ2-5; D is unclear. Sequenced sample: PBMCs. The DNA for the CDR3 is TGTGCCAGCAGCTTACCAGGTGCTCGGGAGACCCAGTACTTC. Its protein is CASSLPGARETQYF. Together with reference TRBV11-2 and TRBJ2-5, the CDR3 gives the full variable domain: EAGVAQSPRYKIIEKRQSVAFWCNPISGHATLYWYQQILGQGPKLLIQFQNNGVVDDSQLPKDRFSAERLKGVDSTLKIQPAKLEDSAVYLCASSLPGARETQYFGPGTRLLVL.